This T cell receptor beta chain is drawn from a study of identical twins' blood T cells. Germline CDR1 SEHNR, CDR2 FQNEAQ (reference sequence). The CDR3 spans 13 residues. V was trimmed by 3 bases and J by 8 bases, leaving 13 bases between them. Note on this clonotype: The antigen is not known.

Study outcomes and limitations: Twin similarity might stem from environmental factors, not only genetics. Out-of-frame TCRbeta clonotypes reportedly had markedly more similar V usage in twins than unrelated donors.

Three pairs of healthy female monozygous twins were the donors. Original handling: Each donor had about 95,000 to nearly 550,000 clonotypes. MiXCR, applied by TCRdb to the 5' RACE reads, yields one record per CDR3 protein. These V and J calls are TCRdb output, not the study's own analysis. The repertoire holds hundreds of thousands of distinct CDR3 sequences, with roughly 28% as singletons. V and J are TRBV7-9 and TRBJ1-2, with D perhaps matching TRBD1 (6 bases). This clonotype was sampled from a woman between 18 and 50 years old in good health. The sequencing sample was made of PBMCs. The CDR3 coding sequence is TGTGCCAGCAGCTTGGAGGGGGTGCACGGCTACACCTTC. Translated, it gives CASSLEGVHGYTF.